Shown below are 12 T cell receptor beta chains from a single sample sequenced in a study of control samples from healthy donors and cancer patients. Generated by immunoSEQ multiplex PCR, the TCRdb table keeps only in-frame clones and is missing some. The profile shows about 120,000 clones, around nine tenths of them singletons. Specimen: blood. The receptor set was obtained from a man aged 30 to 39 in good health.

The chain couples TRBV28 to TRBJ2-7; 8 bases agree with TRBD2. CDR3 length: 15 amino acids. V was pared by 6 bases and J by 1 base, with 8 bases of the junction left unmatched. Looked up from germline, CDR1 is MDHEN and CDR2 is SYDVKM. CDR3 region: CASRGSGDFSYEQYV. The CDR3, as DNA: TGTGCCAGCAGGGGTAGCGGGGATTTTTCCTACGAGCAGTACGTC.

This clone appeared a single time. The chain employs TRBV30 and TRBJ1-4; 7 bases match TRBD1. The CDR3 sequence is 11 residues long. CDR1 GTSNPN and CDR2 SVGIG come from the germline V gene (reference sequence). The V gene end was trimmed by 8 bases and the J gene end by 7 bases; junction bases not matched to a gene: 4. The CDR3 reads CAGQGGEKLFF. CDR3 sequence (DNA): TGTGCCGGGCAGGGGGGTGAAAAACTGTTTTTT. The full variable domain, its missing parts supplied by reference TRBV30 and TRBJ1-4, is SQTIHQWPATLVQPVGSPLSLECTVEGTSNPNLYWYRQAAGRGLQLLFYSVGIGQISSEVPQNLSASRPQDRQFILSSKKLLLSDSGFYLCAGQGGEKLFFGSGTQLSVL.

This chain connects TRBV29-1 to TRBJ1-1; TRBD1 might be the D (5 bases). CDR3 length equals 13 residues. Looked up from germline, CDR1 is SQVTM and CDR2 is ANQGSEA. Trimming pared 1 base from V and 7 bases from J, leaving 13 bases between. DNA for the CDR3: TGCAGCGTTGAAGTTTCAGAGGGGATTGAAGCTTTCTTT. This encodes CSVEVSEGIEAFF. Full variable domain (missing parts from reference TRBV29-1 and TRBJ1-1): SAVISQKPSRDICQRGTSLTIQCQVDSQVTMMFWYRQQPGQSLTLIATANQGSEATYESGFVIDKFPISRPNLTFSTLTVSNMSPEDSSIYLCSVEVSEGIEAFFGQGTRLTVV.

The J gene is TRBJ1-2, the V gene TRBV7-2; the D is unclear. V lost 7 bases to trimming and J lost 0 bases, with 15 bases between them. The CDR3 runs 15 residues. CDR1 is SGHTA and CDR2 is FQGNSA in the germline V gene. CDR3 bases: TGTGCCAGCAACTTGCTCGGCAGCTCTAACTATGGCTACACCTTC. Its translation: CASNLLGSSNYGYTF. Filled out from reference TRBV7-2 and TRBJ1-2, the complete variable domain reads GAGVSQSPSNKVTEKGKDVELRCDPISGHTALYWYRQSLGQGLEFLIYFQGNSAPDKSGLPSDRFSAERTGGSVSTLTIQRTQQEDSAVYLCASNLLGSSNYGYTFGSGTRLTVV.

The V call is TRBV5-6, the J call TRBJ1-5; D is perhaps TRBD1 (6 bases). The CDR3 contains 13 residues. The V end lost 1 base, the J end lost 5 bases, and 7 bases lay between the germline ends. The germline gives CDR1 SGHDT, CDR2 YYEEEE. The CDR3 is CASSLNRDQPQHF. CDR3 nucleotides: TGTGCCAGCAGCTTGAACAGGGATCAGCCCCAGCATTTT.

J is TRBJ2-7 and V is TRBV7-3; D is ambiguous. V was shortened by 2 bases and J by 3 bases, with 8 bases between the two germline ends. Germline values: CDR1 SGHTA, CDR2 FQGTGA. This CDR3 region has 13 residues. CDR3 nucleotides: TGTGCCAGCAGCTTACAGAAAAACTACGAGCAGTACTTC. Translating it yields CASSLQKNYEQYF.

This clone was seen just once. The chain employs TRBV27 and TRBJ1-2; 8 bases are a match to TRBD1. V gave up 3 bases and J gave up 13 bases; unmatched junction bases: 4. The germline gives CDR1 MNHEY, CDR2 SMNVEV (reference sequence). This CDR3 is 11 amino acids long. CDR3 in DNA: TGTGCCAGCAGTTTTGGGGACAGGATCACCTTC. It yields the protein CASSFGDRITF.

In DNA, the CDR3 is TGCGCCAGCAGCTTGGCCGGGACAGGGATGACCTACGAGCAGTACTTC. It codes for CASSLAGTGMTYEQYF. V and J are TRBV5-1 and TRBJ2-7, with TRBD1 identical over 9 bases. Germline assignment: CDR1 SGHRS and CDR2 YFSETQ. The V gene end was trimmed by 0 bases and the J gene end by 2 bases; junction bases not matched to a gene: 6. The CDR3 has 16 residues.

The V gene is TRBV6-1, the J gene TRBJ2-7, with D unclear. The CDR3 has 14 residues. Germline CDR1 reads MNHNS; CDR2 reads SASEGT. V was pared by 7 bases and J by 2 bases, with 15 bases between. CDR3 DNA sequence: TGTGCCAGCACCCATCAGGACGGAGCCTACGAGCAGTACGTC. Translated: CASTHQDGAYEQYV.

V usage is TRBV10-3 and J usage is TRBJ1-1; D remains unclear. This CDR3 has 15 amino acids. Germline loops: CDR1 ENHRY, CDR2 SYGVKD. V dropped 5 bases and J dropped 1 base, with 14 bases sitting between them. The CDR3 is CAISYDAAGNTEAFF. The CDR3 region has the DNA TGTGCCATCAGTTATGACGCCGCCGGGAACACTGAAGCTTTCTTT.

The chain has TRBV30 and TRBJ2-5; 8 bases agree with TRBD2. V trimming: 0 bases; J trimming: 5 bases; junction bases outside the gene matches: 2. Germline lookup yields CDR1 GTSNPN and CDR2 SVGIG (reference sequence). The CDR3 runs to 13 residues. The CDR3 protein is CAWSVPSGETQYF. For the CDR3, the DNA is TGTGCCTGGAGTGTCCCTAGCGGGGAGACCCAGTACTTC.

This clone was observed a handful of times. V and J are TRBV5-8 and TRBJ2-7, with D possibly being TRBD2 (7 bases). The V gene lost 8 bases and the J gene lost 4 bases, with 19 bases spanning the gap. Germline CDR1 reads SGHTS; CDR2 reads YDEGEE. This CDR3 is built from 14 residues. CDR3 in amino acids: CAREGGPGLYEQYV. CDR3 nucleotides: TGTGCCAGAGAGGGGGGGCCAGGGTTATACGAGCAGTACGTC.